Listed here are 9 T cell receptor beta chains from one sample, sequenced in a study of cytomegalovirus exposure and HLA in healthy donors. PCR involved 60 Vbeta and 13 Jbeta primers. Sequenced by immunoSEQ multiplex PCR; TCRdb stores in-frame clones only, minus some. The sample holds approximately 120,000 clones, about two thirds seen once. What was sequenced was PBMCs. These receptors originate from a man aged 55 to 70 in good health and CMV-seropositive.

A few counts support this clone. The J gene is TRBJ1-2, the V gene TRBV29-1; 7 bases are a match to TRBD1. Germline lookup yields CDR1 SQVTM and CDR2 ANQGSEA. V was pared by 4 bases and J by 4 bases, with 6 bases of the junction left unmatched. This CDR3 is 13 amino acids long. The CDR3 nucleotides are TGCAGCGTTGCGACAGGGTCCGCCTATGGCTACACCTTC. Translation: CSVATGSAYGYTF.

This sequence joins TRBV18 and TRBJ2-3; 7 positions match TRBD2. Germline V gene data show CDR1 as KGHSH and CDR2 as LQKENI. CDR3 length: 14 amino acids. V shed 3 bases and J 6 bases; nucleotides not matched to a gene: 6. CDR3 coding DNA: TGTGCCAGCTCACCGAACCGGGACTATGATACGCAGTATTTT. Residues: CASSPNRDYDTQYF. The full variable domain, completed using reference TRBV18 and TRBJ2-3, is NAGVMQNPRHLVRRRGQEARLRCSPMKGHSHVYWYRQLPEEGLKFMVYLQKENIIDESGMPKERFSAEFPKEGPSILRIQQVVRGDSAAYFCASSPNRDYDTQYFGPGTRLTVL.

The chain carries TRBV2 and TRBJ2-6; 8 bases fit TRBD2. The CDR3 has 14 residues. CDR1 and CDR2 (germline): SNHLY, FYNNEI. V lost 11 bases to trimming and J lost 2 bases; unmatched junction nucleotides: 5. The DNA for the CDR3 is TGTGCCGGCCAGCGGGGGACTGGGGCCAACGTCCTGACTTTC. It is translated as CAGQRGTGANVLTF.

The chain recombines TRBV4-1 with TRBJ1-2; tentative D call: TRBD1 (5 bases). V was cut by 5 bases and J by 3 bases, with 22 bases left in between. The CDR3 consists of 17 residues. The germline V gene encodes CDR1 MGHRA and CDR2 YSYEKL. The CDR3 sequence is CASSNFPGGKKDYGYTF. As DNA, the CDR3 is TGCGCCAGCAGCAATTTCCCCGGGGGAAAGAAAGACTATGGCTACACCTTC.

The chain links TRBV5-5 to TRBJ1-1; possible D gene TRBD1, 6 bases. V lost 1 base to trimming and J lost 6 bases, with 13 bases between them. CDR3 length: 14 residues. Germline V gene lookup returns CDR1 SGHKS and CDR2 YYEKEE (reference sequence). CDR3 DNA: TGTGCCAGCAGCTTGCAAACAGGGAGGGCTGAAGCTTTCTTT. It is translated as CASSLQTGRAEAFF. Filled out from reference TRBV5-5 and TRBJ1-1, the complete variable domain reads DAGVTQSPTHLIKTRGQQVTLRCSPISGHKSVSWYQQVLGQGPQFIFQYYEKEERGRGNFPDRFSARQFPNYSSELNVNALLLGDSALYLCASSLQTGRAEAFFGQGTRLTVV.

V gene TRBV18 combines with J gene TRBJ1-1; D ambiguous. The CDR3 sequence is 15 residues long. Trimming stripped 5 bases from V and 4 bases from J, with 17 bases between. The germline CDR1 and CDR2 sequences are KGHSH and LQKENI. The CDR3 DNA is TGTGCCAGCTCATCTCGGCCGTTTGGGAGCACTGAAGCTTTCTTT. Translating it yields CASSSRPFGSTEAFF.

A few counts support this clone. The chain combines TRBV6-1 with TRBJ1-3; D may be TRBD1 (5 bases). The CDR3 runs to 15 residues. Trimming left V 2 bases short and J 3 bases short, with 11 bases between. Germline CDR1 is MNHNS and CDR2 is SASEGT. DNA of the CDR3: TGTGCCAGCAGTGAACGTGGAGGGGTTGGAAACACCATATATTTT. Translating it yields CASSERGGVGNTIYF.

This chain connects TRBV10-3 to TRBJ1-1; no reliable D call. The CDR3 totals 16 residues. Trimming removed 0 bases at V and 4 bases at J, with 15 bases between. CDR1 is ENHRY and CDR2 is SYGVKD in the germline V gene. The chain's CDR3 is CAISESTSGEFTEAFF. The CDR3, as DNA: TGTGCCATCAGTGAGTCGACCAGTGGGGAGTTCACTGAAGCTTTCTTT.

This chain joins TRBV5-1 and TRBJ2-2; D possibly corresponds to TRBD2 (5 bases). Germline values: CDR1 SGHRS, CDR2 YFSETQ. The CDR3 spans 15 residues. Trimming pared 3 bases from V and 0 bases from J, leaving 9 bases between. CDR3 amino acids: CASSYLASNTGELFF. CDR3 nucleotides: TGCGCCAGCAGCTACCTAGCCTCGAACACCGGGGAGCTGTTTTTT.